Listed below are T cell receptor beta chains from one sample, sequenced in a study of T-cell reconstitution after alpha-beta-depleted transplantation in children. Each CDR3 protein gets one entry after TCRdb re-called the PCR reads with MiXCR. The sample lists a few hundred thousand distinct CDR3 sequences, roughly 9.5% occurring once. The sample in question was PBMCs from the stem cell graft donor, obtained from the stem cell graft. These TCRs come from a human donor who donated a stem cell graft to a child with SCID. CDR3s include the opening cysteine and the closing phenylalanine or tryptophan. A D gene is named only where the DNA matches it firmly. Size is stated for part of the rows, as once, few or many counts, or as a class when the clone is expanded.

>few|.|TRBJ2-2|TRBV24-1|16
CATSDARGGNTGELFF
TGTGCCACCAGTGACGCCAGGGGCGGGAACACCGGGGAGCTGTTTTTT
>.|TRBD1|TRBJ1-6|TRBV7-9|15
CASSPSGTGNSPLHF
TGTGCCAGCTCCCCGTCGGGGACAGGGAACTCACCCCTCCACTTT
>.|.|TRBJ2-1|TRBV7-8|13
CASSLGYGDEQFF
TGTGCCAGCAGCTTAGGGTACGGGGATGAGCAGTTCTTC
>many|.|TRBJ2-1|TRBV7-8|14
CAVPRVKDYNEQFF
TGTGCCGTACCCAGGGTGAAGGACTACAATGAGCAGTTCTTC
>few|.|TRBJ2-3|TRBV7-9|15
CASSEQGGGTDTQYF
TGTGCCAGCAGCGAACAGGGCGGTGGCACAGATACGCAGTATTTT
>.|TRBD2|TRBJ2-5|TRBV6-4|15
CASSSTSGTQETQYF
TGTGCCAGCAGTTCCACTAGCGGGACACAAGAGACCCAGTACTTC
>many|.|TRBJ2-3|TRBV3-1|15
CASSQGEPRALRQYF
TGTGCCAGCAGCCAAGGAGAGCCCCGGGCCCTACGACAATATTTT
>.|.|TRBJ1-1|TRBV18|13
CASSPPTNTEAFF
TGTGCCAGCTCACCACCGACGAACACTGAAGCTTTCTTT
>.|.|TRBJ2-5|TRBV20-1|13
CSARDRSRETQYF
TGCAGTGCTAGAGATCGGTCTAGAGAGACCCAGTACTTC
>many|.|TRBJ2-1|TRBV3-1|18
CASSQEGAVHSSYNEQFF
TGTGCCAGCAGCCAAGAAGGAGCCGTACATAGCTCCTACAATGAGCAGTTCTTC
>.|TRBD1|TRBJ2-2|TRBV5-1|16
CASSLERQGGTGELFF
TGCGCCAGCAGCTTGGAGCGACAGGGTGGAACCGGGGAGCTGTTTTTT
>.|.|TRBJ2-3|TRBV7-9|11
CAGVITDTQYF
TGTGCCGGGGTGATCACAGATACGCAGTATTTT
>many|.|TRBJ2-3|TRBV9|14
CASSVEKSTDTQYF
TGTGCCAGCAGCGTAGAAAAGAGCACAGATACGCAGTATTTT
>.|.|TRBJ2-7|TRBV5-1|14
CASSLGLAFYEQYF
TGCGCCAGCAGCTTGGGACTGGCTTTTTACGAGCAGTACTTC
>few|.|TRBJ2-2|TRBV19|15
CATEVTGLSTGELFF
TGTGCCACGGAGGTCACAGGGCTGAGCACCGGGGAGCTGTTTTTT
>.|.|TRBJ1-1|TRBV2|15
CASSARADPKYEAFF
TGTGCCAGCAGTGCTCGAGCAGACCCAAAATATGAAGCTTTCTTT
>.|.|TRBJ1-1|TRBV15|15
CATSSRQRQNTEAFF
TGTGCCACCAGCAGTAGACAGAGACAAAACACTGAAGCTTTCTTT
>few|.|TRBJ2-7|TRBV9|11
CASSNLGEQYF
TGTGCCAGCAGCAACCTTGGGGAGCAGTACTTC
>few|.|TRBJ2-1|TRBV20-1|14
CSAREPGYYNEQFF
TGCAGTGCTAGGGAACCGGGATATTACAATGAGCAGTTCTTC
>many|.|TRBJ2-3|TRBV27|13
CASSWVSTDTQYF
TGTGCCAGCAGTTGGGTTAGCACAGATACGCAGTATTTT
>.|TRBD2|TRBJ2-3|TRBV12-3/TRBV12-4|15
CASSYTSGITDTQYF
TGTGCCAGCAGTTATACTAGCGGGATCACAGATACGCAGTATTTT
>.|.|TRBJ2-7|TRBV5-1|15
CASSLSVYSSYEQYF
TGCGCCAGCAGCCTCAGCGTCTATAGCTCCTACGAGCAGTACTTC
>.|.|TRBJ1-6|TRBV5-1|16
CASSLNGGSWNSPLHF
TGCGCCAGCAGCTTGAATGGGGGCTCGTGGAATTCACCCCTCCACTTT
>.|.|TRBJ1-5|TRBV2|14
CASSDGVSNQPQHF
TGTGCCAGCAGTGATGGGGTTAGCAATCAGCCCCAGCATTTT
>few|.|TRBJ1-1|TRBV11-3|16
CASSLDVSWGYTEAFF
TGTGCCAGCAGCTTAGATGTAAGCTGGGGGTACACTGAAGCTTTCTTT
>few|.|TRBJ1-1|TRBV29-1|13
CSAPGAGPREAFF
TGCAGCGCCCCGGGGGCCGGGCCCCGTGAAGCTTTCTTT
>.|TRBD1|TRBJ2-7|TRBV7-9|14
CASSYRGQIYEQYF
TGTGCCAGCAGTTACAGGGGGCAAATTTACGAGCAGTACTTC
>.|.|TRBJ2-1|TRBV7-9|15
CASSTGTDTYNEQFF
TGTGCCAGCAGTACCGGGACCGATACCTACAATGAGCAGTTCTTC
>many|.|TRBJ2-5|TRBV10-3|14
CAISGAPSRETQYF
TGTGCCATCTCGGGGGCCCCTTCCCGAGAGACCCAGTACTTC
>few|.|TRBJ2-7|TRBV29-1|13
CSATYGPTYEQYF
TGCAGCGCTACCTACGGTCCGACCTACGAGCAGTACTTC
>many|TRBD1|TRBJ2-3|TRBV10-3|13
CASWDSYTDTQYF
TGTGCCAGTTGGGACAGCTACACAGATACGCAGTATTTT
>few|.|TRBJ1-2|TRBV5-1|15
CASSLDGGTRDGYTF
TGCGCCAGCAGCTTGGACGGAGGGACAAGGGATGGCTACACCTTC
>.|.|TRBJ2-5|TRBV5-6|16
CASSLAGPGNQETQYF
TGTGCCAGCAGCTTGGCCGGGCCTGGGAATCAAGAGACCCAGTACTTC
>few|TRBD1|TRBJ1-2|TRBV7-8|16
CASSSWTGTINYGYTF
TGTGCCAGCAGCTCCTGGACAGGGACCATTAACTATGGCTACACCTTC
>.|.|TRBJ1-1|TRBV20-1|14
CSARDYRQNTEAFF
TGCAGTGCTAGAGATTATCGACAGAACACTGAAGCTTTCTTT
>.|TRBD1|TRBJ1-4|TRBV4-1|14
CASSLDRGDEKLFF
TGCGCCAGCAGCCTTGACAGGGGAGATGAAAAACTGTTTTTT
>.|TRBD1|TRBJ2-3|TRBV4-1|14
CASSDREGSDTQYF
TGCGCCAGCAGCGACAGGGAAGGTTCAGATACGCAGTATTTT
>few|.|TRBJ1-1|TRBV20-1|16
CSARDGRGSLNTEAFF
TGCAGTGCTAGAGACGGCAGGGGATCACTGAACACTGAAGCTTTCTTT
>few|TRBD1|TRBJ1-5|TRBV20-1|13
CSAADRQNQPQHF
TGCAGTGCCGCGGACAGGCAAAATCAGCCCCAGCATTTT
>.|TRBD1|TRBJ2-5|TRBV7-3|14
CASSLTGGQDTQYF
TGTGCCAGCAGCCTAACAGGGGGCCAAGATACCCAGTACTTC
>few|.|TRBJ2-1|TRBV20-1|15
CSAEVEGENLDEQFF
TGCAGTGCAGAAGTAGAGGGGGAGAACCTAGATGAGCAGTTCTTC